These 9 T cell receptor beta chains came from one sample sequenced in a study of T cell responses to AZD1222 COVID-19 vaccine. The assay was immunoSEQ multiplex PCR, and TCRdb's table has in-frame clones only and misses some. This table has around 150,000 clones, about 90% appearing once. The material was peripheral blood, obtained on day 0 of AZD1222 vaccination. The receptors were gathered from an adult in good health.

CDR3 region: CSVEGPEAYEQYF. The CDR3 DNA reads as TGCAGCGTTGAAGGGCCAGAGGCCTACGAGCAGTACTTC. The chain recombines TRBV29-1 with TRBJ2-7; D is unclear. The V end lost 1 base, the J end lost 2 bases, and 9 bases lay between the germline ends. Germline V gives CDR1 SQVTM, CDR2 ANQGSEA. CDR3 length: 13 residues.

This clone was detected once. The chain employs TRBV27 and TRBJ1-2, with 10 bases aligning to TRBD1. This CDR3 has 15 amino acids. Germline lookup yields CDR1 MNHEY and CDR2 SMNVEV (reference sequence). Unmatched junction bases numbered 6, after V lost 3 bases and J lost 5 bases. The CDR3 bases are TGTGCCAGCAGTTTCCTAGGGACAGGGGTTTATGGCTACACCTTC. It encodes CASSFLGTGVYGYTF.

The rearrangement joins TRBV19 to TRBJ2-7; TRBD1 might be the D (6 bases). The CDR3 runs 14 residues. The V and J ends lost 5 bases and 6 bases respectively, with 17 bases between them. CDR1 and CDR2 (germline): LNHDA, SQIVND (reference sequence). This CDR3 reads CASSPQGRQGEQYF. The CDR3 DNA reads as TGTGCCAGTAGTCCACAGGGTCGTCAAGGCGAGCAGTACTTC.

The gene calls are TRBV27 and TRBJ2-7; TRBD1 might be the D (5 bases). In germline, CDR1 is MNHEY, CDR2 SMNVEV (reference sequence). V gave up 8 bases and J gave up 8 bases, with 10 bases separating them. CDR3 size: 10 residues. The CDR3, as DNA: TGTGCCAGCGGGGCCCAGCAGCAGTACTTC. It is translated as CASGAQQQYF.

The chain joins TRBV5-1 to TRBJ2-2; TRBD1 agrees at 9 bases. The CDR3 is 16 residues long. With 4 bases clipped from V and 4 bases from J, the junction kept 8 bases outside the gene matches. CDR1 and CDR2 (germline): SGHRS, YFSETQ. CDR3 in DNA: TGCGCCAGCAGCCCTGGACAGGGGTTGTTCACCGGGGAGCTGTTTTTT. Amino acid sequence: CASSPGQGLFTGELFF.

V is TRBV15 and J is TRBJ1-3; tentative D call: TRBD1 (5 bases). Trimming shortened V by 0 bases and J by 0 bases, and 9 bases separated the two germline ends. The CDR3 runs to 16 residues. Germline CDR1 is LNHNV and CDR2 is YYDKDF (reference sequence). The CDR3 is CATSRDRVLSGNTIYF. Here the CDR3 DNA reads TGTGCCACCAGCAGAGACAGGGTGCTCTCTGGAAACACCATATATTTT.

The chain has TRBV6-5 and TRBJ2-2; D is unresolved. The CDR3 totals 15 residues. Trimming pared 2 bases from V and 3 bases from J, leaving 10 bases between. Germline CDR1 MNHEY, CDR2 SVGAGI. Here the CDR3 DNA reads TGTGCCAGCAGTTACGTCCCGGACGACACCGGGGAGCTGTTTTTT. It encodes CASSYVPDDTGELFF.

This chain joins TRBV4-3 and TRBJ2-2, with 10 bases identical to TRBD2. The germline V gene has CDR1 LGHNA and CDR2 YSLEER. The junction had 4 bases not matched to a gene; V was cut back by 1 base and J by 2 bases. The CDR3 sequence is 17 residues long. As DNA, the CDR3 is TGCGCCAGCAGCCAAGTTCCTAGCGGGGGTAACACCGGGGAGCTGTTTTTT. The encoded protein is CASSQVPSGGNTGELFF.

J is TRBJ2-7 and V is TRBV9; perhaps D is TRBD1 or TRBD2 (6 bases each). Germline V lookup: CDR1 SGDLS, CDR2 YYNGEE. V was trimmed by 2 bases and J by 0 bases, leaving 9 bases between them. CDR3 length equals 14 residues. DNA of the CDR3: TGTGCCAGCAGCGTCACGGGGGCCTCCTACGAGCAGTACTTC. Translated: CASSVTGASYEQYF. The whole variable domain, filled in from reference TRBV9 and TRBJ2-7, reads DSGVTQTPKHLITATGQRVTLRCSPRSGDLSVYWYQQSLDQGLQFLIQYYNGEERAKGNILERFSAQQFPDLHSELNLSSLELGDSALYFCASSVTGASYEQYFGPGTRLTVT.